Presented here are 14 T cell receptor beta chains from one specimen sequenced in a study of cytomegalovirus exposure and HLA in healthy donors. Primers included in the PCR were 60 Vbeta and 13 Jbeta primers. The protocol was immunoSEQ multiplex PCR, while the TCRdb copy is restricted to in-frame clones and leaves out a portion. Among 150,000 to 200,000 clones listed, roughly 80% were seen once. The sequenced material came from PBMCs. The receptor set was obtained from a male donor in good health and CMV-seronegative.

This rearrangement joins TRBV28 to TRBJ1-1; the D is unclear. This CDR3 is built from 15 residues. V gave up 7 bases and J gave up 4 bases, with 19 bases separating them. Germline-derived CDR1 and CDR2 are MDHEN and SYDVKM. CDR3 amino acids: CASILPSPTLTEAFF. The DNA for the CDR3 is TGTGCCAGCATTCTGCCTAGTCCGACCCTCACTGAAGCTTTCTTT.

The chain combines TRBV6-6 with TRBJ2-2; D is undetermined. Trimming took off 7 bases at V and 9 bases at J, with 18 bases between the two ends. There are 14 residues in the CDR3. The germline V gene encodes CDR1 MNHNY and CDR2 SVGAGI (reference sequence). The CDR3 here is CASISRLEPRELFF. The CDR3 bases are TGTGCCAGCATTTCCAGGCTCGAACCAAGGGAGCTGTTTTTT.

V and J are TRBV7-9 and TRBJ2-3; 7 nucleotides line up with TRBD1. V shed 5 bases, J shed 2 bases, and the junction held 7 bases outside the gene matches. Germline-derived CDR1 and CDR2 are SEHNR and FQNEAQ (reference sequence). The CDR3 runs to 15 residues. CDR3 in amino acids: CASSPRQGNTDTQYF. The CDR3 bases are TGTGCCAGCAGCCCCCGACAGGGAAACACAGATACGCAGTATTTT.

The genes are TRBV6-1 and TRBJ2-3, with TRBD1 matching 8 bases. CDR3 length equals 16 residues. The trim removed 1 base at V and 3 bases at J, leaving 6 bases unmatched. The germline gives CDR1 MNHNS, CDR2 SASEGT. The CDR3 nucleotides read TGTGCCAGCAGTGAAGTCAGGGGGCGCCGGACAGATACGCAGTATTTT. This sequence encodes CASSEVRGRRTDTQYF.

CDR3 in amino acids: CASSIMENNQPQHF. DNA for the CDR3: TGTGCCAGTAGTATAATGGAGAACAATCAGCCCCAGCATTTT. The chain combines TRBV19 with TRBJ1-5; unclear D gene. V gave up 2 bases and J gave up 3 bases, with 8 bases separating them. CDR1 and CDR2 (germline): LNHDA, SQIVND (reference sequence). This CDR3 is built from 14 residues.

The J gene is TRBJ2-3, the V gene TRBV4-1; tentative D call: TRBD1 (5 bases). The germline gives CDR1 MGHRA, CDR2 YSYEKL. The CDR3 is made up of 18 amino acids. Between the trimmed V and J ends, which lost 3 bases and 4 bases, there was a span of 23 bases. The DNA of the CDR3 is TGCGCCAGCAGCCAGGAAGGACGAGCCAGGGTCCTGGCAGATACGCAGTATTTT. Translated, it gives CASSQEGRARVLADTQYF.

This chain joins TRBV6-6 and TRBJ2-5; 10 bases are shared with TRBD2. Trimming took 5 bases from V and 5 from J; bases not matched to a gene: 11. CDR1 MNHNY and CDR2 SVGAGI come from the germline V gene (reference sequence). CDR3 size: 16 residues. The CDR3 loop reads CASSPLAGVEVETQYF. CDR3 sequence (DNA): TGTGCCAGCAGTCCCCTAGCGGGAGTTGAGGTGGAGACCCAGTACTTC.

CDR3 region: CASSPDMHSYEQYF. The CDR3 DNA reads as TGTGCCAGCAGTCCAGACATGCATTCCTACGAGCAGTACTTC. This chain links TRBV27 with TRBJ2-7; D gene ambiguous. CDR1 and CDR2 from the germline V gene are MNHEY and SMNVEV (reference sequence). The CDR3 loop spans 14 amino acids. Between the trimmed V and J ends, which lost 5 bases and 1 base, there was a span of 12 bases.

This clone appeared a single time. The J gene is TRBJ2-1, the V gene TRBV12-5, with TRBD2 matching 11 bases. Germline V lookup: CDR1 LGHNT, CDR2 FRNRAP. The CDR3 consists of 15 residues. The V gene end was trimmed by 5 bases and the J gene end by 6 bases; junction bases not matched to a gene: 6. The CDR3 coding sequence is TGTGCTAGTGGTGCCTACACTAGCGGGGGCAATGAGCAGTTCTTC. It yields the protein CASGAYTSGGNEQFF.

The gene calls are TRBV18 and TRBJ2-7; 8 nucleotides match TRBD1. The CDR3 has 15 amino acids. J was trimmed by 2 bases and V by 2 bases; bases with no gene match: 5. The germline gives CDR1 KGHSH, CDR2 LQKENI. The CDR3 DNA reads as TGTGCCAGCTCACCAGGGGACAGGTTTACCTACGAGCAGTACTTC. It codes for CASSPGDRFTYEQYF.

V gene TRBV28 combines with J gene TRBJ2-5; D might be TRBD1 (5 bases). The V and J ends lost 4 bases and 5 bases respectively, with 17 bases between them. The CDR3 runs to 15 residues. Germline V CDR1 and CDR2: MDHEN, SYDVKM. CDR3 region: CASSSQGLGIETQYF. The CDR3 nucleotides are TGTGCCAGCAGTTCTCAGGGTTTAGGTATCGAGACCCAGTACTTC.

V usage is TRBV10-2 and J usage is TRBJ2-1; D may be TRBD2 (6 bases). Per germline, CDR1 WSHSY and CDR2 SAAADI. The V gene lost 10 bases and the J gene lost 4 bases, with 20 bases spanning the gap. The CDR3 has 15 amino acids. The CDR3 DNA follows: TGCGCCACAAAAGAATTAGCGGCACAATACAATGAGCAGTTCTTC. Translation gives CATKELAAQYNEQFF.

The chain combines TRBV5-1 with TRBJ2-3; 10 bases are a match to TRBD1. The length of the CDR3 is 15 residues. J was trimmed by 6 bases and V by 6 bases; bases with no gene match: 10. Germline-derived CDR1 and CDR2 are SGHRS and YFSETQ. CDR3 sequence: CASTIGTGEVDTQYF. As DNA, the CDR3 is TGCGCCAGCACAATCGGGACAGGGGAAGTGGATACGCAGTATTTT. The complete variable domain, with remaining parts taken from reference TRBV5-1 and TRBJ2-3, reads KAGVTQTPRYLIKTRGQQVTLSCSPISGHRSVSWYQQTPGQGLQFLFEYFSETQRNKGNFPGRFSGRQFSNSRSEMNVSTLELGDSALYLCASTIGTGEVDTQYFGPGTRLTVL.

The chain recombines TRBV30 with TRBJ1-2; D is possibly TRBD1 (6 bases). The CDR3 is made up of 14 amino acids. The germline CDR1 and CDR2 sequences are GTSNPN and SVGIG (reference sequence). Trimming left V 2 bases short and J 1 base short, with 11 bases between. The CDR3 is CAWSSSGVNYGYTF. Written as DNA, the CDR3 is TGTGCCTGGAGTTCTTCAGGGGTTAACTATGGCTACACCTTC.